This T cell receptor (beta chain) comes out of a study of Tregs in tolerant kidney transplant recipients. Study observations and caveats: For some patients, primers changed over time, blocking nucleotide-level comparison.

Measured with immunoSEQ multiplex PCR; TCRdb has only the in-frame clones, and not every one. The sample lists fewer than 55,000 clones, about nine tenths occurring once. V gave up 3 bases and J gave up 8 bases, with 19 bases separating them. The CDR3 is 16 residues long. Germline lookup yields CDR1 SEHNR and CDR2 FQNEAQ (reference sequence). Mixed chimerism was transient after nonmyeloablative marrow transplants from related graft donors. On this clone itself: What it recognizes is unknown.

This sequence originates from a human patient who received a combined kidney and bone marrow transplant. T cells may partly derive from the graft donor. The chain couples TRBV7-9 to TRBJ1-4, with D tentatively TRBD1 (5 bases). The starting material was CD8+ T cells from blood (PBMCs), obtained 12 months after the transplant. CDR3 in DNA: TGTGCCAGCAGCTTTTGGAAGGGAGGGGCGAGGGAAAAACTGTTTTTT. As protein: CASSFWKGGAREKLFF.